This TCR beta chain stems from a study of blood T cell repertoires in COVID-19. Study summary: Samples taken during acute and convalescent COVID-19 were collected in the United States, Italy and Spain. Nucleic acid was either cDNA or gDNA, and it came from T cells, B-cell-depleted T cells, or PBMCs.

Original processing notes: The assay estimated nucleated cells by amplifying reference gene primers. Measured with immunoSEQ multiplex PCR; TCRdb has only the in-frame clones, and not every one. V and J calls and clone size are those listed in that table; D and trimming were worked out from the DNA. The sample holds some 150,000 clones, more than 75% seen once. The V end was cut by 1 base, the J end by 8 bases, with 14 bases between. Germline CDR1 reads LGHNA; CDR2 reads YNFKEQ. This CDR3 spans 15 amino acids. The sequence was collected from a human donor in a cohort sampled during active COVID-19. This rearrangement joins TRBV4-2 to TRBJ1-4; possibly TRBD1 for D (5 bases). Source material: peripheral blood. The CDR3 bases are TGTGCCAGCAGCCAAGTAATCCAGGGAGGGGAAAAACTGTTTTTT. Translating it yields CASSQVIQGGEKLFF.